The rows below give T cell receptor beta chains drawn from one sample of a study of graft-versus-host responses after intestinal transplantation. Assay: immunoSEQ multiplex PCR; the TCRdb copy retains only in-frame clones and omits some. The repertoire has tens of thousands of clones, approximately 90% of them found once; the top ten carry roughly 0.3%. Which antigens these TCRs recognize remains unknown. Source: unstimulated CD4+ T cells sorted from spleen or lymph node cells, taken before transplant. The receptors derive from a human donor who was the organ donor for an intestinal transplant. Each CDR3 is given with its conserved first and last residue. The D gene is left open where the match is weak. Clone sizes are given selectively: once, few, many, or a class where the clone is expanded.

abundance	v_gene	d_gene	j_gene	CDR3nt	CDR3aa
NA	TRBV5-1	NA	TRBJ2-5	TGCGCCAGCAGCTTGATGGGGAACAGTGCTCGGGAGCCCCAGTACTTC	CASSLMGNSAREPQYF
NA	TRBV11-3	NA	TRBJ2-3	TGTGCCAGCAGCTTAGGCCGACTAGCAGATACGCAGTATTTT	CASSLGRLADTQYF
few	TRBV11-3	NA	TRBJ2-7	TGTGCCAGCAGCTCCGGGGAGGTAGGCTCCGAGCAGTACTTC	CASSSGEVGSEQYF
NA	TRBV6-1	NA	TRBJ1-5	TGTGCCAGCAGTGAACGGGAAGGGCAGCCCCAGCATTTT	CASSEREGQPQHF
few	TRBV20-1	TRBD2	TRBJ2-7	TGCAGCGAGCGGGAGGGCTACGAGCAGTACTTC	CSEREGYEQYF
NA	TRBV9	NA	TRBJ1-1	TGTGCCAGCAGCCCTCAACGGACGGGAAAGACTGAAGCTTTCTTT	CASSPQRTGKTEAFF
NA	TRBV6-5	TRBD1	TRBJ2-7	TGTGCCAGCAGTCGCAAGACAGGGGGCGCGGGCGAGCAGTACTTC	CASSRKTGGAGEQYF
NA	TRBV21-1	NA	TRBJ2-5	TGTGCCAGCAGCAATGCGCGACGGCGGGAGGGCGGAGAGACCCAGTACTTC	CASSNARRREGGETQYF
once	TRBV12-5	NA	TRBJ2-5	TGTGCTAGTGGTTTGCCCCTGATGGGGCGGGAGACCCAGTACTTC	CASGLPLMGRETQYF
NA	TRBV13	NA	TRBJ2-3	TGTGCCAGCAGCTTAAAACTCTTCCGGACAGATACGCAGTATTTT	CASSLKLFRTDTQYF
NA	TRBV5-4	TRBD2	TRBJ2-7	TGTGCCAGCAGCTTATCGCTTGGGGGGAGGGACTCCTACGAGCAGTACTTC	CASSLSLGGRDSYEQYF
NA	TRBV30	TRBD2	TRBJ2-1	TGTGCCTCCGGACTAGCGGGGGGTTCGGGCTACAATGAGCAGTTCTTC	CASGLAGGSGYNEQFF
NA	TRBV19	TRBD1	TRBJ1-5	TGTGCCAGTAGTACCTACGACAGGGGGCTTCAGCCCCAGCATTTT	CASSTYDRGLQPQHF
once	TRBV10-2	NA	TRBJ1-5	TGCGCCAGCAGTGTGGCAGACAATCAGCCCCAGCATTTT	CASSVADNQPQHF